The rows below give T cell receptor beta chains drawn from one sample of a study of CD8+CD57+ T cells in acquired aplastic anemia. TCRdb reprocessed the reads with MiXCR, giving one entry per CDR3 protein. The table includes about 160,000 distinct CDR3 sequences, roughly 48% detected once. The specimen was sorted CD4+, CD8+, or CD8+CD57+ T cells (not recorded which) from PBMCs. The source is a human donor with aplastic anemia. Each CDR3 is given without its conserved first and last residue. The order of the fields is CDR3 length, clone size, V gene, J gene, CDR3 protein. Expanded clones are given a class, and other clones once, few, many or no size at all.

len: 12
abundance: once
v_gene: TRBV15
j_gene: TRBJ2-6
CDR3aa: ATSIDPGANVLT

len: 13
abundance: -
v_gene: TRBV2
j_gene: TRBJ2-1
CDR3aa: ASRYGTSGLNEQF

len: 9
abundance: -
v_gene: TRBV24-1
j_gene: TRBJ1-2
CDR3aa: ATAGDYGYT

len: 14
abundance: -
v_gene: TRBV20-1
j_gene: TRBJ2-3
CDR3aa: SAPDSGRARGDTQY

len: 14
abundance: -
v_gene: TRBV15
j_gene: TRBJ2-2
CDR3aa: ATSPHPATNTGELF

len: 11
abundance: once
v_gene: TRBV19
j_gene: TRBJ1-3
CDR3aa: ASGPPSGNTIY

len: 13
abundance: -
v_gene: TRBV15
j_gene: TRBJ2-1
CDR3aa: ATSRSTGGYNEQF

len: 12
abundance: many
v_gene: TRBV7-9
j_gene: TRBJ2-4
CDR3aa: ASSLGTAGDIQY

len: 14
abundance: many
v_gene: TRBV14
j_gene: TRBJ2-5
CDR3aa: ASSPFLDSYQETQY

len: 13
abundance: many
v_gene: TRBV7-9
j_gene: TRBJ2-1
CDR3aa: ASSLARGASDEQF

len: 12
abundance: once
v_gene: TRBV12-3/TRBV12-4
j_gene: TRBJ1-6
CDR3aa: ASVVGTGDSPLH

len: 13
abundance: -
v_gene: TRBV6-1
j_gene: TRBJ1-1
CDR3aa: ASRLQRTGGPKAF

len: 12
abundance: -
v_gene: TRBV5-6
j_gene: TRBJ1-6
CDR3aa: ASSQPGGNSPLH

len: 12
abundance: -
v_gene: TRBV6-4
j_gene: TRBJ2-5
CDR3aa: ASSEGLKSETQY

len: 11
abundance: -
v_gene: TRBV29-1
j_gene: TRBJ2-3
CDR3aa: SVEGQRTDTQY

len: 11
abundance: -
v_gene: TRBV7-2
j_gene: TRBJ2-3
CDR3aa: ASSLKTGDTQY

len: 12
abundance: -
v_gene: TRBV7-6
j_gene: TRBJ2-5
CDR3aa: ASSGTSGLRTQY

len: 15
abundance: -
v_gene: TRBV15
j_gene: TRBJ2-3
CDR3aa: ATSSGLAGGGSDTQY

len: 13
abundance: -
v_gene: TRBV2
j_gene: TRBJ2-1
CDR3aa: ACSEGTGLHNEQF

len: 14
abundance: -
v_gene: TRBV20-1
j_gene: TRBJ2-3
CDR3aa: SASRELAGTTDTQY

len: 13
abundance: -
v_gene: TRBV3-1
j_gene: TRBJ2-3
CDR3aa: ASSQQLTSTDTQY

len: 14
abundance: -
v_gene: TRBV10-2
j_gene: TRBJ1-1
CDR3aa: ASRGDSKEGNTEAF

len: 13
abundance: many
v_gene: TRBV19
j_gene: TRBJ1-2
CDR3aa: ASTQNWSNNYGYT